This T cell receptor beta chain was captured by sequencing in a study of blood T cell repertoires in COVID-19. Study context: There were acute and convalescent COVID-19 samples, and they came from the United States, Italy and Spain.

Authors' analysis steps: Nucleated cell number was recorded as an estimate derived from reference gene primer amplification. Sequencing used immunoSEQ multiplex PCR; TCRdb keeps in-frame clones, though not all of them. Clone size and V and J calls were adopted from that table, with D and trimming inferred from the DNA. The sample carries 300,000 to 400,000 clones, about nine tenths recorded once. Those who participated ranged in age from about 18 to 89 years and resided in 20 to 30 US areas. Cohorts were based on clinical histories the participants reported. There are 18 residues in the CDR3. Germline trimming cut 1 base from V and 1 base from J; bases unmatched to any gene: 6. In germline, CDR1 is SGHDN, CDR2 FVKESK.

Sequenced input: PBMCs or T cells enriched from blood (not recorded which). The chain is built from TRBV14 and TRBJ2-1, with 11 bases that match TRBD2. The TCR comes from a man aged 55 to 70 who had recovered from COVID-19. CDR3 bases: TGTGCCAGCAGCCAAGTACTAGCGGGAGCCCTATCCTACAATGAGCAGTTCTTC. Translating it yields CASSQVLAGALSYNEQFF. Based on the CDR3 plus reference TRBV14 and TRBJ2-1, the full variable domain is EAGVTQFPSHSVIEKGQTVTLRCDPISGHDNLYWYRRVMGKEIKFLLHFVKESKQDESGMPNNRFLAERTGGTYSTLKVQPAELEDSGVYFCASSQVLAGALSYNEQFFGPGTRLTVL.